This TCR beta chain was found in a study of shared clonotypes between healthy human individuals. The trim removed 8 bases at V and 6 bases at J, leaving 1 base unmatched. The CDR3 loop spans 11 amino acids. Germline CDR1 reads LNHDA; CDR2 reads SQIVND (reference sequence). Naive CD8 cells comprised CD45RO-negative, CCR7-positively selected cells, excluding terminally differentiated effector memory CD45RA+ cells. Only in-frame clones appear in the TCRdb table, and some are missing; sequencing was by immunoSEQ multiplex PCR. The sample lists some 2,100,000 clones, 90% to 95% occurring once. The sequenced sample was naive CD8+ T cells from PBMCs. The receptor was isolated from a man between 18 and 29 years old in good health. Some clones in this sample may be carry-over from other donors' samples. The rearrangement links TRBV19 to TRBJ2-1; 7 bases map to TRBD2. The chain's CDR3 is CASGRGNEQFF. CDR3 DNA: TGTGCCAGTGGGAGGGGCAATGAGCAGTTCTTC.